This TCR beta chain was observed in a study of CD8 T cells in Susac syndrome. From blood CD8+ and CD4+ T cells, the TCR beta chain was sequenced. The authors negatively isolated CD8+ and CD4+ T cells and FACS-enriched TEMRA cells. Random hexamers primed reverse transcription of about 0.5 to 1 ug RNA. It was immunoSEQ multiplex PCR that amplified TCR beta CDR3 across 54 Vbeta and 13 Jbeta. TCRdb reprocessed the immunoSEQ multiplex PCR reads via MiXCR and lists one record per CDR3 protein. The data hold about 190,000 distinct CDR3 sequences, with roughly 92% observed a single time. The germline gives CDR1 DFQATT, CDR2 SNEGSKA (reference sequence). The CDR3 loop spans 13 amino acids.

This clonotype was obtained from a human donor in good health. This chain links TRBV20-1 with TRBJ2-7, with 8 bases that match TRBD2. Sequencing was carried out using CD4+ T cells from PBMCs. CDR3 nucleotide sequence: TGCAGTGCTAGAGATCCCACCGGGACTAGGCTCCTCGTC. It codes for CSARDPTGTRLLV.